Included here is one T cell receptor beta chain sequence, with context. TCRdb keeps only in-frame clones here, not all; method: immunoSEQ multiplex PCR. The table includes about 97,000 clones, 95% to 96% detected once. The data were taken from a study of technical replicates of blood from a few donors. CDR3 length: 12 residues. Trimming stripped 8 bases from V and 2 bases from J, with 9 bases between. Germline CDR1 reads LNHDA; CDR2 reads SQIVND (reference sequence). Sequencing used T cells isolated from PBMCs. J is TRBJ1-2 and V is TRBV19; unclear D gene. This clonotype was sampled from a human donor in good health. Here the CDR3 reads CASQRVNYGYTF. CDR3 DNA sequence: TGTGCCAGTCAACGGGTCAACTATGGCTACACCTTC.